Sequencing of this T cell receptor (beta chain) was carried out in a study of T-cell reconstitution after alpha-beta-depleted transplantation in children. The study, taken as a whole, reports: From surviving recipient T cells and thymic progenitors came the high day-60 TCRbeta diversity observed in some patients.

For TCRbeta, the library was prepared with unique molecular identifiers. TCRdb re-called the PCR reads with MiXCR, one entry per CDR3 protein. The data contain 450,000 to 600,000 distinct CDR3 sequences, over 10% of them singletons. About this clonotype: Its antigen is unknown.

This receptor was taken from a male patient younger than 18 who had a stem cell transplant for acute myeloid leukemia, so the T cells may come from the graft donor. The sequencing here drew on PBMCs, mostly from graft donor cells, taken 360 days after TCRalphabeta/CD19-depleted stem cell transplant.

CDR3 protein: CASSRTPRAQYF. The CDR3 nucleotides read TGTGCCAGCAGCAGGACACCCCGAGCCCAGTACTTC. The rearrangement links TRBV5-6 to TRBJ2-5; perhaps TRBD1 as D (5 bases). Germline CDR1 reads SGHDT; CDR2 reads YYEEEE. Trimming removed 4 bases from V and 9 bases from J, with 13 bases in between. The length of the CDR3 is 12 residues.